The entry that follows covers one T cell receptor (beta chain) sequence. Participant ages covered about 18 to 89 years across 24 US areas. This sample was included in a study of blood T cell repertoires in COVID-19. About the research overall: The cDNA or gDNA used as material had been derived from T cells, B-cell-depleted T cells, or PBMCs.

Authors' analysis steps: Nucleated cell counts were estimated from reference gene primer amplification. TCRdb's copy holds only in-frame clones and misses some; the assay was immunoSEQ multiplex PCR. V and J calls and clone size are copied from that table; D and trimming were computed from the DNA. The sample lists under 250,000 clones; 70% to 90% were seen once. Source material: PBMCs or T cells enriched from blood (not recorded which). The source of this sequence is a man younger than 40 with acute COVID-19.

The CDR3 region has the DNA TGTGCCAGCAGCTTGACTAGCGGGGGTGCAGATACGCAGTATTTT. The encoded protein is CASSLTSGGADTQYF. V is TRBV7-3 and J is TRBJ2-3; 12 bases agree with TRBD2. Trimming at V came to 3 bases and at J to 4 bases, leaving 2 bases not matched to a gene. Looked up from germline, CDR1 is SGHTA and CDR2 is FQGTGA. The CDR3 has 15 residues.